A selection of T cell receptor beta chains follows, all from one sample in a study of cytomegalovirus exposure and HLA in healthy donors. Repertoires were generated with immunoSEQ multiplex PCR, while TCRdb's copy carries only in-frame clones and drops some. Of some 110,000 clones in the sample, 74% were seen once. Sequencing was done on a sample of PBMCs. These receptors were collected from a woman in her forties or fifties in good health and CMV-seropositive. CDR3s leave out the opening cysteine and the closing phenylalanine or tryptophan. Fields, in order: V gene, J gene, CDR3 protein.

TRBV28	TRBJ2-5	ASRSSGSQETQY
TRBV4-2	TRBJ2-7	ASRTSGTGEQY
TRBV5-1	TRBJ1-2	ASSLGQDYGYT
TRBV7-9	TRBJ1-4	ASSLGVSGVEKLF
TRBV28	TRBJ2-7	ASSLRPGLAVYEQY
TRBV5-6	TRBJ1-2	ASSRGTANYGYT
TRBV7-2	TRBJ2-6	ASSLATAWKSGANVLT
TRBV1	TRBJ2-7	TSTLRELPYEQY
TRBV9	TRBJ2-1	ASSVGAGVGNEQF
TRBV18	TRBJ2-7	ASSPYVETHEQY
TRBV7-8	TRBJ2-7	ASSSGQGPWSVQY
TRBV30	TRBJ2-5	AWSGQGGETQY
TRBV19	TRBJ2-1	ASSQSGGPFLDNEQF
TRBV7-9	TRBJ2-5	ASSLGTSMRETQY
TRBV6-1	TRBJ1-2	ASTERQGAGGYT
TRBV7-2	TRBJ2-3	ASSPRIGARDTQY
TRBV5-1	TRBJ1-1	ASSRDRAEAF
TRBV30	TRBJ2-1	AWGAGGRANEQF
TRBV30	TRBJ2-7	AWSTGRESYEQY
TRBV27	TRBJ2-3	ASRPAGTGITDTQY
TRBV10-3	TRBJ2-7	ATSPGGTGTAYEQY
TRBV30	TRBJ2-3	AWGAGGLSITDTQY
TRBV27	TRBJ1-5	ASSFLRGRNQPQH
TRBV5-1	TRBJ1-2	ASRISSNRGLESGYT
TRBV18	TRBJ1-2	ASSETSQGAQGYGYT
TRBV11-2	TRBJ2-7	ASSWGPDRSYEQY
TRBV6-6	TRBJ1-1	ASSDQENTEAF
TRBV7-9	TRBJ1-4	ASSPDRGPLGEKLF
TRBV4-1	TRBJ1-5	ASSQDTANQPQH
TRBV27	TRBJ1-2	ASRMRTGGGNGYT
TRBV7-2	TRBJ1-5	ASSSTGGGGQPQH
TRBV19	TRBJ1-1	ASSAPGEGTEAF
TRBV5-1	TRBJ2-1	ASSLITSGIYNEQF
TRBV21-1	TRBJ1-2	ASSTPGQLRLGYGYT
TRBV5-4	TRBJ2-7	ASSGGGVIYEQY
TRBV5-1	TRBJ2-1	ASSLLLGQGVNEQF
TRBV11-3	TRBJ2-5	ASSLSQTASQY
TRBV19	TRBJ2-5	ASSIAGQETQY
TRBV18	TRBJ2-7	ASSPQGADEQY
TRBV7-8	TRBJ2-2	ASSLAAGGSTGELF
TRBV7-8	TRBJ2-1	ASSLGSSGNNEQF
TRBV2	TRBJ2-5	ASSEGFRGVGETQY
TRBV11-2	TRBJ2-4	ASSQQGGIQY
TRBV11-2	TRBJ1-1	ASSLVGGETEAF
TRBV6-5	TRBJ2-2	ASSTSGGDTGELF
TRBV2	TRBJ2-7	ASRGGTVSYEQY
TRBV19	TRBJ1-2	ASTSYPTGATYGYT
TRBV4-1	TRBJ2-5	ASSQGLSGGIDETQY
TRBV30	TRBJ1-1	AWGTVSGGEAF
TRBV20-1	TRBJ1-2	STDGYT